The 22 T cell receptor beta chains presented below share a single source sample, sequenced in a study of identical twins. TCRdb fed the 5' RACE reads into MiXCR, producing one record per CDR3 protein. Found here are approximately 94,000 distinct CDR3 sequences, about 5.6% of them singletons; the top ten hold about an eighth. The sequenced sample was memory T cells sorted from blood. Receptors were obtained from a woman in her 50s in good health.

Ten or more counts support this clonotype. The chain combines TRBV4-1 with TRBJ2-3; 10 positions agree with TRBD2. The CDR3 consists of 15 residues. Germline values: CDR1 MGHRA, CDR2 YSYEKL. Trimming took 0 bases from V and 9 from J; bases not matched to a gene: 6. The DNA of the CDR3 is TGCGCCAGCAGCCAAGATCGCCTAGCGGGAGTAACGCAGTATTTT. It specifies CASSQDRLAGVTQYF.

This clonotype was counted at least ten times. V and J are TRBV20-1 and TRBJ1-5, with D perhaps TRBD1 (5 bases). Germline V gene data show CDR1 as DFQATT and CDR2 as SNEGSKA (reference sequence). Trimming pared 3 bases from V and 2 bases from J, leaving 11 bases between. This CDR3 contains 14 residues. CDR3 nucleotides: TGCAGTGCTAGCCGGGACGGGGGCAATCAGCCCCAGCATTTT. This gives the protein CSASRDGGNQPQHF.

This clonotype appeared many times. The CDR3 sequence: CASSLGHRGEAFF. CDR3 nucleotides: TGTGCCAGCAGTTTAGGACACAGAGGTGAAGCTTTCTTT. The chain links TRBV12-3 or TRBV12-4 to TRBJ1-1; no clear D gene. Deletions cut 1 base from V and 7 bases from J, with 10 bases between. This CDR3 is built from 13 residues.

This clonotype occurred many times. The J gene is TRBJ2-7, the V gene TRBV25-1; D is unresolved. The V end lost 2 bases, the J end lost 5 bases, and 4 bases lay between the germline ends. The germline V gene has CDR1 MGHDK and CDR2 SYGVNS. This CDR3 has 11 amino acids. Here the CDR3 reads CASSERDEQYF. The CDR3 DNA sequence: TGTGCCAGCAGTGAAAGGGACGAGCAGTACTTC.

This clonotype was detected ten times or more. The chain employs TRBV29-1 and TRBJ1-1; D is unclear. The CDR3 is 10 amino acids. V lost 5 bases and J lost 11, with 12 bases in between. Germline V gives CDR1 SQVTM, CDR2 ANQGSEA. The CDR3 is CSVLDEEAFF. CDR3 nucleotides: TGCAGCGTTTTGGACGAGGAGGCTTTCTTT.

This clonotype showed up just once. The rearrangement links TRBV15 to TRBJ2-7; 8 positions agree with TRBD2. Germline assignment: CDR1 LNHNV and CDR2 YYDKDF (reference sequence). The CDR3 totals 14 residues. Trimming took 1 base from V and 3 from J; bases not matched to a gene: 2. CDR3 sequence (DNA): TGTGCCACCAGCAGAGGAGGGACTAGCTACGAGCAGTACTTC. Translation gives CATSRGGTSYEQYF.

In this sample, this clonotype turned up a few times. V and J are TRBV11-2 and TRBJ2-2, with 7 bases aligning to TRBD1. CDR3 length equals 16 residues. Germline assignment: CDR1 SGHAT and CDR2 FQNNGV. The V and J ends lost 1 base and 3 bases, in that order; junction bases with no gene match: 5. Written as DNA, the CDR3 is TGTGCCAGCAGCTTAGTCTGGACAGGAGACACCGGGGAGCTGTTTTTT. Translation: CASSLVWTGDTGELFF.

The chain links TRBV3-1 to TRBJ1-5; D unresolved. Germline CDR1 is LGHDT and CDR2 is YNNKEL (reference sequence). Deletions cut 0 bases from V and 0 bases from J, with 6 bases between. This CDR3 contains 15 residues. The CDR3 protein is CASSQDPSSNQPQHF. The CDR3, as DNA: TGTGCCAGCAGCCAAGACCCGTCTAGCAATCAGCCCCAGCATTTT.

This clonotype was seen ten or more times. The chain joins TRBV29-1 to TRBJ2-1; the D is unclear. This CDR3 is built from 12 residues. CDR1 SQVTM and CDR2 ANQGSEA come from the germline V gene. V lost 7 bases and J lost 5, with 12 bases in between. The CDR3 is CSGRWVHNEQFF. CDR3 bases: TGCAGCGGCCGTTGGGTCCACAATGAGCAGTTCTTC.

For the CDR3, the DNA is TGTGCCAGCAGCCACAGCCAGGGGAAAGAGACCCAGTACTTC. Protein product: CASSHSQGKETQYF. This chain links TRBV4-2 with TRBJ2-5; D might be TRBD1 (6 bases). The ends were cut back, 3 bases at V and 3 bases at J, with 11 bases in the middle. This CDR3 contains 14 residues. The germline V gene encodes CDR1 LGHNA and CDR2 YNFKEQ.

The V and J genes are TRBV7-9 and TRBJ2-2; D perhaps matches TRBD2 (5 bases). The CDR3 length is 13 residues. Germline V gives CDR1 SEHNR, CDR2 FQNEAQ (reference sequence). V lost 5 bases, J lost 5 bases, and 9 bases lay in between. The CDR3 region has the DNA TGTGCCAGCAGCACCCGGGGTACCGGGGAGCTGTTTTTT. Its protein is CASSTRGTGELFF.

This clonotype was recorded many times. This chain connects TRBV11-3 to TRBJ2-7, with TRBD1 matching 10 bases. In germline, CDR1 is SGHNT, CDR2 YENEEA. V was pared by 5 bases and J by 3 bases, with 7 bases of the junction left unmatched. The length of the CDR3 is 15 residues. Here the CDR3 DNA reads TGTGCCAGCAGCCCAGCGGGACAGGGGATCTACGAGCAGTACTTC. Translating gives CASSPAGQGIYEQYF.

In this sample, this clonotype turned up many times. V and J are TRBV12-3 or TRBV12-4 and TRBJ2-1; 8 bases fit TRBD2. The V gene end was trimmed by 2 bases and the J gene end by 3 bases; junction bases not matched to a gene: 6. The CDR3 has 16 residues. The CDR3 loop is CASSLRAGGGYNEQFF. The CDR3 bases are TGTGCCAGCAGTTTAAGGGCGGGAGGTGGCTACAATGAGCAGTTCTTC.

This clonotype was seen only a few times. CDR3 sequence: CASGLQIRGYTF. The CDR3 nucleotides read TGTGCTAGTGGTTTGCAGATTCGGGGCTACACCTTC. This chain joins TRBV12-5 and TRBJ1-2; D gene uncertain. The CDR3 extends over 12 amino acids. Germline CDR1 reads LGHNT; CDR2 reads FRNRAP. V gave up 2 bases and J gave up 8 bases, with 9 bases separating them.

This clonotype came up many times. The J gene is TRBJ2-5, the V gene TRBV9, with TRBD2 as a possible D gene (6 bases). CDR3 length: 15 amino acids. Germline CDR1 reads SGDLS; CDR2 reads YYNGEE. Trimming removed 4 bases at V and 5 bases at J, with 18 bases between. The chain's CDR3 is CASSPMEGVWETQYF. The CDR3 nucleotides are TGTGCCAGCAGCCCAATGGAGGGAGTCTGGGAGACCCAGTACTTC. Filled out from reference TRBV9 and TRBJ2-5, the complete variable domain reads DSGVTQTPKHLITATGQRVTLRCSPRSGDLSVYWYQQSLDQGLQFLIQYYNGEERAKGNILERFSAQQFPDLHSELNLSSLELGDSALYFCASSPMEGVWETQYFGPGTRLLVL.

Ten or more counts support this clonotype. The chain carries TRBV27 and TRBJ1-1; 7 bases fit TRBD1. This CDR3 spans 19 amino acids. CDR1 is MNHEY, CDR2 SMNVEV, per germline (reference sequence). Trimming took 5 bases from V and 4 from J; bases not matched to a gene: 22. CDR3 DNA sequence: TGTGCCAGCAGTGATCGGGGTGGAGGGACAGCGCCCCTCGGCACTGAAGCTTTCTTT. This codes for CASSDRGGGTAPLGTEAFF.

This clonotype appeared a few times. The chain combines TRBV4-1 with TRBJ2-1; 9 positions match TRBD2. The CDR3 has 15 residues. Trimming took 5 bases from V and 8 from J; bases not matched to a gene: 10. Looked up from germline, CDR1 is MGHRA and CDR2 is YSYEKL. The CDR3 bases are TGCGCCAGCAGCACAACGGGCGGGAGGGGGGATGAGCAGTTCTTC. It codes for CASSTTGGRGDEQFF.

At least ten counts were recorded for this clonotype. The chain links TRBV20-1 to TRBJ2-3; 9 nucleotides match TRBD2. Germline CDR1 is DFQATT and CDR2 is SNEGSKA (reference sequence). This CDR3 contains 14 residues. Trimming removed 3 bases from V and 2 bases from J; junction bases left unmatched: 3. For the CDR3, the DNA is TGCAGTGCTAGTAGCGGGAGCTACACAGATACGCAGTATTTT. Its protein is CSASSGSYTDTQYF.

This clonotype was seen at least ten times. The V call is TRBV5-6, the J call TRBJ2-2, with D perhaps assigned TRBD1 or TRBD2 (5 bases each). Germline V gene data show CDR1 as SGHDT and CDR2 as YYEEEE. The CDR3 sequence is 15 residues long. V shed 0 bases and J shed 3 bases, with 9 bases lying between them. The CDR3 loop is CASSLVGTHTGELFF. The CDR3 DNA reads as TGTGCCAGCAGCTTGGTCGGGACCCACACCGGGGAGCTGTTTTTT.

The V call is TRBV7-8, the J call TRBJ2-3, with a weak D call TRBD1 (5 bases). The CDR3 contains 17 residues. Germline V gene data show CDR1 as SGHVS and CDR2 as FQNEAQ. Deletions cut 2 bases from V and 7 bases from J, with 22 bases between. CDR3 nucleotide sequence: TGTGCCAGCAGCTTATTCTCGATGGGCCGGGCAGGGTATACGCAGTATTTT. Its protein product is CASSLFSMGRAGYTQYF. Together with reference TRBV7-8 and TRBJ2-3, the CDR3 gives the full variable domain: GAGVSQSPRYKVAKRGQDVALRCDPISGHVSLFWYQQALGQGPEFLTYFQNEAQLDKSGLPSDRFFAERPEGSVSTLKIQRTQQEDSAVYLCASSLFSMGRAGYTQYFGPGTRLTVL.

There are many counts of this clonotype. The chain carries TRBV20-1 and TRBJ2-7; D remains ambiguous. This CDR3 comprises 13 residues. Trimming removed 4 bases at V and 2 bases at J, with 12 bases between. Germline values: CDR1 DFQATT, CDR2 SNEGSKA (reference sequence). The CDR3 sequence is CSAMKGNTYEQYF. The CDR3 DNA sequence: TGCAGTGCTATGAAAGGGAACACCTACGAGCAGTACTTC.

This clonotype was seen a few times. The chain recombines TRBV20-1 with TRBJ2-1, with 7 bases identical to TRBD2. CDR1 and CDR2 (germline): DFQATT, SNEGSKA (reference sequence). The V gene end was trimmed by 3 bases and the J gene end by 8 bases; junction bases not matched to a gene: 7. This CDR3 has 13 residues. CDR3 loop: CSASGIRGDEQFF. The CDR3 region has the DNA TGCAGTGCTAGCGGGATTCGGGGGGATGAGCAGTTCTTC.